This T cell receptor beta chain was sequenced during a study of a mutant IDH1 vaccine in newly diagnosed glioma. Study-wide context: Investigators started vaccination 4-6 weeks after radiotherapy alone, or with temozolomide cycles. Treated patients had a mean age of approximately 40 years and a roughly 60% male, around 40% female split. Participants attended visit V12, the safety follow-up, at week 35, and then attended visit V13 at week 47.

Time point meaning: week 35, safety follow-up. Doses comprised 300 ug of mutant IDH1 20-mer peptide each, plus topical imiquimod. Worth noting for this clone: The antigen is unknown.

Profiled with immunoSEQ multiplex PCR; TCRdb holds only in-frame clones, not every one. The sample includes around 50,000 clones, 85% to 90% seen only once; the top ten take around 5.4%. CDR3 length: 16 amino acids. In germline, CDR1 is KGHSH, CDR2 LQKENI. V gave up 3 bases and J gave up 2 bases, with 14 bases separating them. The chain is built from TRBV18 and TRBJ1-3, with D tentatively TRBD1 (6 bases). Specimen: PBMCs, collected from a glioma patient whose treatment included an IDH1 peptide vaccine. The receptor's source is a woman in her forties with glioma. The CDR3: CASSPTGGSPGNTIYF. The CDR3 DNA follows: TGTGCCAGCTCACCTACCGGGGGCAGTCCTGGAAACACCATATATTTT.